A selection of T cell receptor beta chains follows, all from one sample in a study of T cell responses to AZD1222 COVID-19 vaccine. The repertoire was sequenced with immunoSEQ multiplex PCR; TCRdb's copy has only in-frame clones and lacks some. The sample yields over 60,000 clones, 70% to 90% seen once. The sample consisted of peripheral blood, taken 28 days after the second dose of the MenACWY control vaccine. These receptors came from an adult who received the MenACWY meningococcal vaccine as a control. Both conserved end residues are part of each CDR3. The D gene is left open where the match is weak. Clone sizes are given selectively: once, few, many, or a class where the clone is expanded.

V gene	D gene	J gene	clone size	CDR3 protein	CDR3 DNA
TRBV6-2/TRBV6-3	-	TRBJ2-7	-	CASSYAAGSTYEQYF	TGTGCCAGCAGTTACGCGGCAGGGTCAACCTACGAGCAGTACTTC
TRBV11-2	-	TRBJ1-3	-	CASSQEGNTIYF	TGTGCCAGCAGCCAAGAAGGAAACACCATATATTTT
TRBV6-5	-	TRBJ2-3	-	CASSYGGSTDTQYF	TGTGCCAGCAGTTATGGCGGGAGCACAGATACGCAGTATTTT
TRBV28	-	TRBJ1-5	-	CASSSEQSSNQPQHF	TGTGCCAGCAGTTCCGAACAGTCTAGCAATCAGCCCCAGCATTTT
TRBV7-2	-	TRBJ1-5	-	CASSLGSQPQHF	TGTGCCAGCAGCTTAGGGAGTCAGCCCCAGCATTTT
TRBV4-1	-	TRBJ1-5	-	CASSPLGGSGNQPQHF	TGCGCCAGCAGCCCTCTAGGGGGGTCGGGCAATCAGCCCCAGCATTTT
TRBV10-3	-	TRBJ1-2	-	CAIMSEPYGYTF	TGTGCCATCATGTCGGAACCTTATGGCTACACCTTC
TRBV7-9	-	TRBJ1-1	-	CASSLARGQNTEAFF	TGTGCCAGCAGCTTAGCTAGAGGACAAAACACTGAAGCTTTCTTT
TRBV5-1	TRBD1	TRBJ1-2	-	CASRLNLQGADGYTF	TGCGCCAGCAGGTTGAACCTCCAGGGGGCGGATGGCTACACCTTC
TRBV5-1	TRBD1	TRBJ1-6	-	CASSLAPSTGGSSPLHF	TGCGCCAGCAGCCTAGCCCCTTCGACAGGGGGAAGTTCACCCCTCCACTTT
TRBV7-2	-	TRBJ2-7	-	CASSLAIEYEQYF	TGTGCCAGCAGCTTAGCGATAGAATACGAGCAGTACTTC
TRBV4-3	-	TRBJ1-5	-	CASSQDRRAGQPQHF	TGCGCCAGCAGCCAAGATCGGAGGGCCGGTCAGCCCCAGCATTTT
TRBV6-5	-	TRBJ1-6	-	CASTQDGNSPLHF	TGTGCCAGCACCCAAGACGGTAATTCACCCCTCCACTTT
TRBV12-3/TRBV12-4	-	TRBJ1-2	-	CASSLGRDGTF	TGTGCCAGCAGTTTAGGCAGGGACGGCACCTTC
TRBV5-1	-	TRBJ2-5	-	CASSFWGRETQYF	TGCGCCAGCAGCTTTTGGGGACGGGAGACCCAGTACTTC
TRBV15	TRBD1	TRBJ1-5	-	CATSSDRGEGQPQHF	TGTGCCACCAGCTCGGACAGGGGGGAAGGTCAGCCCCAGCATTTT
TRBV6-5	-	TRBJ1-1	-	CASTAFSRNTEAFF	TGTGCCAGCACCGCCTTTAGTAGGAACACTGAAGCTTTCTTT
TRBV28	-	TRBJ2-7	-	CASTEFHPDSSYEQYF	TGTGCCAGCACCGAATTCCACCCGGACAGTTCCTACGAGCAGTACTTC
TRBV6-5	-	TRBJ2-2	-	CACAGGGGELFF	TGTGCCTGTGCGGGTGGTGGCGGGGAGCTGTTTTTT
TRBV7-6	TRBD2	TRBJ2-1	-	CASSSLAGADNEQFF	TGTGCCAGCAGCTCCTTAGCGGGAGCTGACAATGAGCAGTTCTTC
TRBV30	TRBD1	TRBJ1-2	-	CAWHRDRTLTKGYTF	TGTGCCTGGCACCGGGACAGGACACTTACCAAAGGCTACACCTTC
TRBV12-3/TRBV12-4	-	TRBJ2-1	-	CASSRPGAQFF	TGTGCCAGCAGCAGGCCGGGGGCCCAGTTCTTC
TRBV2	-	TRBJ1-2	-	CASSMDSPYGYTF	TGTGCCAGCAGTATGGACAGCCCATATGGCTACACCTTC
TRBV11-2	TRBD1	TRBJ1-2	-	CASSLGQGEAANYGYTF	TGTGCCAGCAGTCTCGGACAGGGAGAAGCTGCTAACTATGGCTACACCTTC
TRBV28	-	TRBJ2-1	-	CASSFRSPGGNEQFF	TGTGCCAGCAGTTTTCGCTCTCCCGGGGGCAATGAGCAGTTCTTC
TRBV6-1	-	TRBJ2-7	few	CASSERQGSRSYEQYF	TGTGCCAGCAGTGAAAGGCAGGGAAGTCGTTCCTACGAGCAGTACTTC
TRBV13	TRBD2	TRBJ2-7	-	CASSLGGGGRDHEQYF	TGTGCCAGCAGCTTAGGCGGGGGGGGGAGGGACCACGAGCAGTACTTC
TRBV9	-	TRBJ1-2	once	CASSEGGGNYGYTF	TGTGCCAGCAGCGAGGGTGGCGGGAACTATGGCTACACCTTC
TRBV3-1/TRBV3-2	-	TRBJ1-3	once	CASSQGGAGNTIYF	TGTGCCAGCAGCCAAGGCGGGGCTGGAAACACCATATATTTT
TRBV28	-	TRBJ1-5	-	CASSPLTSMGDQPQHF	TGTGCCAGCAGTCCGCTGACATCCATGGGGGATCAGCCCCAGCATTTT
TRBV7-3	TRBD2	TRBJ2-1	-	CASSQTSGGRNEQFF	TGTGCCAGCAGCCAGACTAGCGGGGGGCGCAATGAGCAGTTCTTC
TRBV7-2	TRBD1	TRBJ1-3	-	CASSLGTGAGNTIYF	TGTGCCAGCAGCTTAGGGACAGGGGCTGGAAACACCATATATTTT
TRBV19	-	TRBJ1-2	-	CASSMFGAVGNYGYTF	TGTGCCAGTAGTATGTTCGGGGCGGTCGGTAACTATGGCTACACCTTC
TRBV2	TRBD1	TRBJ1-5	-	CASSLGDRKVQPQHF	TGTGCCAGCAGCCTAGGGGACAGAAAGGTTCAGCCCCAGCATTTT
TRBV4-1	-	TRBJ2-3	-	CASSQDTGADTQYF	TGCGCCAGCAGCCAAGACACAGGTGCAGATACGCAGTATTTT
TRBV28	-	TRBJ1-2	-	CASTDRTFNYGYTF	TGTGCCAGTACAGACAGAACGTTTAACTATGGCTACACCTTC
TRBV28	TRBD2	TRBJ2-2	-	CASLGTSGANTGELFF	TGTGCCAGCCTCGGGACTAGCGGGGCGAACACCGGGGAGCTGTTTTTT
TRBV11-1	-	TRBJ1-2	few	CASSLVGSGLPYGYTF	TGTGCCAGCAGCTTAGTAGGCAGCGGTCTGCCCTATGGCTACACCTTC
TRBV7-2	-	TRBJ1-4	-	CASSLAGGVDEKLFF	TGTGCCAGCAGCTTAGCCGGGGGTGTGGATGAAAAACTGTTTTTT
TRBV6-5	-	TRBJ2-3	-	CASTLEFTDTQYF	TGTGCCAGCACGTTGGAGTTCACAGATACGCAGTATTTT
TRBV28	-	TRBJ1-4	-	CASTTRVHSSTNEKLFF	TGTGCCAGCACCACCAGGGTACATTCTTCAACTAATGAAAAACTGTTTTTT
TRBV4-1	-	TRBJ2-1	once	CASSPGDRAYNEQFF	TGCGCCAGCAGCCCAGGAGACAGAGCGTACAATGAGCAGTTCTTC
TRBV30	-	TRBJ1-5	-	CAWSTDLGQPQHF	TGTGCCTGGAGCACGGACCTGGGACAGCCCCAGCATTTT
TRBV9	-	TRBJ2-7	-	CASSVGIGQTYEQYF	TGTGCCAGCAGCGTAGGAATAGGACAAACCTACGAGCAGTACTTC
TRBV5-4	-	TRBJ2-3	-	CASSQGREAPDTQYF	TGTGCCAGCAGTCAAGGCAGGGAGGCCCCAGATACGCAGTATTTT
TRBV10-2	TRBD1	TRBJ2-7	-	CASSRGIGQGEYEQYF	TGCGCCAGCAGTCGTGGCATTGGACAGGGGGAGTACGAGCAGTACTTC